This T cell receptor (beta chain) was sequenced for a study of blood T cell repertoires in COVID-19. This clone was seen only a few times. The protocol was immunoSEQ multiplex PCR, while the TCRdb copy is restricted to in-frame clones and leaves out a portion. The sample lists 160,000 or so clones; around 90% were seen once. The germline V gene encodes CDR1 WSHSY and CDR2 SAAADI. Trimming removed 0 bases from V and 5 bases from J, with 7 bases in between. This CDR3 region has 13 residues. The V and J genes are TRBV10-2 and TRBJ1-1; D uncertain. The TCR originated in a man younger than 35 with acute or convalescent COVID-19. Sequenced sample: peripheral blood. CDR3 bases: TGCGCCAGCAGTGAGTCTTGGAGAACTGAAGCTTTCTTT. It encodes CASSESWRTEAFF.